What follows are 7 T cell receptor beta chains derived from one specimen sequenced in a study of blood T cell repertoires in COVID-19. Produced via immunoSEQ multiplex PCR; TCRdb's table is partial and in-frame only. The profile covers 80,000 to 100,000 clones, with nearly 95% appearing a single time and about 4.5% taken by the ten largest. Specimen: peripheral blood. The receptor source for this set is a human donor with active COVID-19. The donor label of this sample is uncertain.

CDR3 DNA sequence: TGTGCCAGCAGCCCCCGGGGTAATCCAATGGGAACTGAAGCTTTCTTT. Translating it yields CASSPRGNPMGTEAFF. This chain joins TRBV7-9 and TRBJ1-1; D is ambiguous. This CDR3 contains 16 residues. Germline lookup yields CDR1 SEHNR and CDR2 FQNEAQ (reference sequence). Trimming removed 5 bases at V and 5 bases at J, with 21 bases between. Full variable domain (remainder filled in from reference TRBV7-9 and TRBJ1-1): DTGVSQNPRHKITKRGQNVTFRCDPISEHNRLYWYRQTLGQGPEFLTYFQNEAQLEKSRLLSDRFSAERPKGSFSTLEIQRTEQGDSAMYLCASSPRGNPMGTEAFFGQGTRLTVV.

The V and J genes are TRBV3-1 (or the pseudogene TRBV3-2) and TRBJ1-5, with 8 bases aligning to TRBD1. The CDR3 loop spans 16 amino acids. V shed 1 base and J 2 bases; nucleotides not matched to a gene: 4. Germline V gene sequence: CDR1 LGHDT, CDR2 YNNKEL (reference sequence). The CDR3 DNA is TGTGCCAGCAGCCAAGGGACAGGGAAGCGCAATCAGCCCCAGCATTTT. Protein sequence: CASSQGTGKRNQPQHF.

V and J are TRBV5-1 and TRBJ2-5; TRBD2 is a possible D gene (6 bases). This CDR3 contains 14 residues. Per the germline V gene, CDR1 is SGHRS and CDR2 is YFSETQ. Trimming removed 3 bases at V and 0 bases at J, with 9 bases between. The DNA for the CDR3 is TGCGCCAGCAGCTGGGCTAGCGACCAAGAGACCCAGTACTTC. Translated, it gives CASSWASDQETQYF.

The chain has TRBV5-1 and TRBJ1-2, with D tentatively TRBD1 (5 bases). Per germline, CDR1 SGHRS and CDR2 YFSETQ. The CDR3 runs 16 residues. Deletions cut 4 bases from V and 7 bases from J, with 23 bases between. CDR3 DNA: TGCGCCAGCAGCACAGACAGTATCCCACCCCCCGGTGGCTACACCTTC. Protein sequence: CASSTDSIPPPGGYTF.

The chain links TRBV28 to TRBJ2-4, with D tentatively TRBD2 (6 bases). From germline, CDR1 is MDHEN and CDR2 SYDVKM. The CDR3 has 14 residues. Trimming took off 6 bases at V and 2 bases at J, with 11 bases between the two ends. Here the CDR3 reads CASSILASKNIQYF. The CDR3 region has the DNA TGTGCCAGCAGCATACTAGCCTCCAAAAACATTCAGTACTTC.

V gene TRBV28 combines with J gene TRBJ2-2; 8 bases line up with TRBD2. The CDR3 length is 18 residues. CDR1 and CDR2 (germline): MDHEN, SYDVKM. J was trimmed by 2 bases and V by 1 base; bases with no gene match: 9. CDR3 coding DNA: TGTGCCAGCAGTTTATCGGGACTAGAGGGATCAAACACCGGGGAGCTGTTTTTT. Encoded protein: CASSLSGLEGSNTGELFF.

The rearrangement joins TRBV28 to TRBJ1-1; TRBD1 aligns across 8 bases. The CDR3 is 15 residues long. With 2 bases clipped from V and 5 bases from J, the junction kept 7 bases outside the gene matches. Per germline, CDR1 MDHEN and CDR2 SYDVKM. The CDR3 reads CASSLGQGWGTEAFF. The CDR3 DNA sequence: TGTGCCAGCAGTTTAGGACAGGGTTGGGGGACTGAAGCTTTCTTT.